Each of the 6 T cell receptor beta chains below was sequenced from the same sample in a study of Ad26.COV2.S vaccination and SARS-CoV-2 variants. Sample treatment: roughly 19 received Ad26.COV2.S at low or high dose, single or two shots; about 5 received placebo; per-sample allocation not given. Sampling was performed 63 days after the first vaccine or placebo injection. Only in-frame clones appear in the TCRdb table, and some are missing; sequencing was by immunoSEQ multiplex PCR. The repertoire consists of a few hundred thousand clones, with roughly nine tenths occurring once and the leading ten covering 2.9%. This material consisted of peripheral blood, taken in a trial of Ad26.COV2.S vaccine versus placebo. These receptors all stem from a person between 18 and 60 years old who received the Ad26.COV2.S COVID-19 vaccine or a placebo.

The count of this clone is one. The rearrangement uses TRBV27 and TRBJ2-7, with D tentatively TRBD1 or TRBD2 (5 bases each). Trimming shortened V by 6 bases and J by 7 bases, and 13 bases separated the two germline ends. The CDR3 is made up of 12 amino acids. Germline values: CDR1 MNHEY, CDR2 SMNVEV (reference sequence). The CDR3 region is CASSRGEGEQYF. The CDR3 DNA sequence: TGTGCCAGCAGCCGGGGCGAGGGGGAGCAGTACTTC.

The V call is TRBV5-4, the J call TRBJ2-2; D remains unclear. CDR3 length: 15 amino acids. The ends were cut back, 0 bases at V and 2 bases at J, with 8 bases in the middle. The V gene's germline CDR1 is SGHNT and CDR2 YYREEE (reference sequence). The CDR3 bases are TGTGCCAGCAGCTTGGGCTATCTCAACACCGGGGAGCTGTTTTTT. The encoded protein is CASSLGYLNTGELFF.

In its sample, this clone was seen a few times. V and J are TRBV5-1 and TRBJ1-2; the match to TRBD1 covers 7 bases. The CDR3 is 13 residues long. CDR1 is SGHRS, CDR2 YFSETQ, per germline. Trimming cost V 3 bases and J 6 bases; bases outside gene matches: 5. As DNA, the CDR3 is TGCGCCAGCAGCTCCGACAGGGCCAATGGCTACACCTTC. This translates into CASSSDRANGYTF.

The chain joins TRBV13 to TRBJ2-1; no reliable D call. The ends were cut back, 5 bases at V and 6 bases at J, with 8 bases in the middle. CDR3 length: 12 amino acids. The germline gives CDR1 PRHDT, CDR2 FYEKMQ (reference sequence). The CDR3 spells CASSDQGNEQFF. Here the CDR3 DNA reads TGTGCCAGCAGCGACCAAGGCAATGAGCAGTTCTTC.

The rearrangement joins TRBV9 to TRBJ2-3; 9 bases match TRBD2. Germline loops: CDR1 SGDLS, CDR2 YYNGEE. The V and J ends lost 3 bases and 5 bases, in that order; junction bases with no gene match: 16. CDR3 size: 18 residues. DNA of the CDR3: TGTGCCAGCAGCGCTACCGCAGCGGGCGCGGGGGGGCAAGATACGCAGTATTTT. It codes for CASSATAAGAGGQDTQYF.

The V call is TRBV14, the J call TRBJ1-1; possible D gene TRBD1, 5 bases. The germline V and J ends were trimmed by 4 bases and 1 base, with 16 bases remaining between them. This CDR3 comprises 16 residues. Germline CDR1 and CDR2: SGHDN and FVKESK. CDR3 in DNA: TGTGCCAGCAGCCCCTCGGGTAGGGACTGGAACACTGAAGCTTTCTTT. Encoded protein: CASSPSGRDWNTEAFF. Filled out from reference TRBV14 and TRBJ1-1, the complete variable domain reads EAGVTQFPSHSVIEKGQTVTLRCDPISGHDNLYWYRRVMGKEIKFLLHFVKESKQDESGMPNNRFLAERTGGTYSTLKVQPAELEDSGVYFCASSPSGRDWNTEAFFGQGTRLTVV.